The 15 T cell receptor beta chains given below trace back to one sample, sequenced in a study of identical twins. TCRdb passed the 5' RACE reads through MiXCR, listing each CDR3 protein once. Of 1.5 million to 2 million distinct CDR3 sequences listed, under 35% are singletons. Sequencing was carried out using cord blood. These receptors were collected from a newborn girl in good health.

This chain links TRBV27 with TRBJ2-2; 12 bases agree with TRBD2. The ends lost 6 bases at V and 9 bases at J; junction bases unmatched: 2. The CDR3 has 13 residues. Looked up from germline, CDR1 is MNHEY and CDR2 is SMNVEV (reference sequence). The CDR3 sequence: CASRTSGSWELFF. CDR3 nucleotides: TGTGCCAGCAGGACTAGCGGGAGTTGGGAGCTGTTTTTT.

This chain joins TRBV6-6 and TRBJ1-2; 8 bases fit TRBD1. Trimming at V came to 3 bases and at J to 2 bases, leaving 8 bases not matched to a gene. Germline V gene sequence: CDR1 MNHNY, CDR2 SVGAGI (reference sequence). The CDR3 spans 16 residues. CDR3 in amino acids: CASSYGGAGGNYGYTF. CDR3 coding DNA: TGTGCCAGCAGTTATGGCGGGGCAGGGGGCAACTATGGCTACACCTTC.

The V call is TRBV30, the J call TRBJ2-1; possibly TRBD2 for D (5 bases). There are 12 residues in the CDR3. Germline CDR1 and CDR2: GTSNPN and SVGIG (reference sequence). V dropped 3 bases and J dropped 10 bases, with 13 bases sitting between them. CDR3 sequence (DNA): TGTGCCTGGAGCGCGCTAGGAGGCGAGCAGTTCTTC. It translates to CAWSALGGEQFF.

The chain links TRBV2 to TRBJ1-2, with D tentatively TRBD1 (5 bases). This CDR3 contains 13 residues. The germline V gene has CDR1 SNHLY and CDR2 FYNNEI. Trimming cost V 1 base and J 5 bases, with 8 bases left between them. This CDR3 is CASSEGGLYGYTF. Written as DNA, the CDR3 is TGTGCCAGCAGTGAAGGGGGGTTGTATGGCTACACCTTC.

The rearrangement links TRBV7-9 to TRBJ2-3, with TRBD2 as a possible D gene (5 bases). The CDR3 extends over 16 amino acids. Trimming stripped 5 bases from V and 2 bases from J, with 17 bases between. Germline V lookup: CDR1 SEHNR, CDR2 FQNEAQ (reference sequence). CDR3 nucleotide sequence: TGTGCCAGCAGCGAGGTGACTACCGCGGACACAGATACGCAGTATTTT. Its translation is CASSEVTTADTDTQYF.

In its sample, this clonotype was seen a few times. V usage is TRBV7-9 and J usage is TRBJ2-7; tentative D call: TRBD2 (5 bases). Germline V gives CDR1 SEHNR, CDR2 FQNEAQ (reference sequence). The CDR3 runs to 15 residues. V gave up 4 bases and J gave up 3 bases, with 16 bases separating them. This chain's CDR3 is CASSSAVGYLYEQYF. CDR3 in DNA: TGTGCCAGCAGCTCAGCGGTGGGATACCTCTACGAGCAGTACTTC.

V usage is TRBV13 and J usage is TRBJ1-2; D is unclear. CDR1 and CDR2 from the germline V gene are PRHDT and FYEKMQ (reference sequence). Trimming left V 5 bases short and J 4 bases short, with 14 bases between. The CDR3 runs 14 residues. In DNA form, the CDR3 reads TGTGCCAGCAGCCCCCAAGGGCATCGCTATGGCTACACCTTC. Residues: CASSPQGHRYGYTF.

This clonotype was seen a handful of times. This chain links TRBV7-6 with TRBJ2-7; D is perhaps TRBD2 (6 bases). CDR1 SGHVS and CDR2 FNYEAQ come from the germline V gene. The V and J ends lost 4 bases and 6 bases respectively, with 16 bases between them. This CDR3 spans 14 amino acids. CDR3 nucleotides: TGTGCCAGCAGCTCCGGTCGCGGGAACGGCGAGCAGTACTTC. Amino acid sequence: CASSSGRGNGEQYF.

This chain uses TRBV20-1 with TRBJ2-4; D assignment may be TRBD1 or TRBD2 (5 bases each). The J call could be wrong; TRBJ2-5 is a better fit for the DNA end. Germline V gene sequence: CDR1 DFQATT, CDR2 SNEGSKA (reference sequence). CDR3 length equals 14 residues. CDR3 sequence: CSAPPLGTQETQYF. Here the CDR3 DNA reads TGCAGTGCTCCGCCCCTCGGGACGCAAGAGACCCAGTACTTC.

This clonotype was seen more than once but under ten times. In nucleotides, the CDR3 is TGTGCCAGCAGTTCGGACAGGGGCATCGGCGAGCAGTACTTC. This encodes CASSSDRGIGEQYF. V gene TRBV27 combines with J gene TRBJ2-5, with 9 bases lining up with TRBD1. Judging by the DNA end, TRBJ2-7 fits better; the J call may be wrong. Germline V gene data show CDR1 as MNHEY and CDR2 as SMNVEV (reference sequence). The CDR3 has 14 residues.

Comments on this clonotype: A read error may account for a junction end that differs from germline. DNA of the CDR3: TGTGTCAGCGGCGACGAACGGGAGACCCACAATGAGCAGTTCTTC. Translation: CVSGDERETHNEQFF. V and J are TRBV28 and TRBJ2-1; D is possibly TRBD2 (6 bases). The CDR3 is 15 amino acids. Germline loops: CDR1 MDHEN, CDR2 SYDVKM.

This clonotype was detected only a few times. In DNA, the CDR3 is TGTGCCAGCAGCGCAAGAGGACTAGTCAATGAGCAGTTCTTC. Amino acid sequence: CASSARGLVNEQFF. The chain combines TRBV7-9 with TRBJ2-1; TRBD2 aligns across 7 bases. The J segment lost 6 bases and the V segment lost 5 bases, leaving 7 bases of the junction unmatched. The CDR3 totals 14 residues. Per the germline V gene, CDR1 is SEHNR and CDR2 is FQNEAQ (reference sequence).

This clonotype occurred a few times. The rearrangement joins TRBV5-1 to TRBJ2-7, with TRBD2 matching 11 bases. The V gene's germline CDR1 is SGHRS and CDR2 YFSETQ. This CDR3 has 15 residues. V gave up 4 bases and J gave up 6 bases; unmatched junction bases: 9. In DNA, the CDR3 is TGCGCCAGCAGCAATTCTAGCGGGAGGCGTAGCGAGCAGTACTTC. Protein: CASSNSSGRRSEQYF.

The sample holds a few counts of this clonotype. V and J are TRBV12-3 or TRBV12-4 and TRBJ2-1; 11 nucleotides agree with TRBD2. The CDR3 sequence is 15 residues long. The V gene end was trimmed by 4 bases and the J gene end by 9 bases; junction bases not matched to a gene: 8. The CDR3 DNA is TGTGCCAGCAGTTCTCTAGCGGGGGGCGTGGGTGAGCAGTTCTTC. Its translation is CASSSLAGGVGEQFF.

The V gene is TRBV6-1, the J gene TRBJ2-5; D may be TRBD2 (5 bases). Germline V gene data show CDR1 as MNHNS and CDR2 as SASEGT. The CDR3 runs 14 residues. Trimming removed 6 bases from V and 2 bases from J, with 13 bases in between. As DNA, the CDR3 is TGTGCCAGCAGCGCGACTAACCTACAAGAGACCCAGTACTTC. Protein product: CASSATNLQETQYF.